These 3 T cell receptor beta chains were sequenced from one sample in a study of T cell responses to AZD1222 COVID-19 vaccine. Using immunoSEQ multiplex PCR, the repertoire was profiled, and TCRdb retains in-frame clones only, with some absent. The data show around 58,000 clones, 89% seen once. The material was peripheral blood, obtained 28 days after the second AZD1222 dose. Every receptor here comes from an adult who received the AZD1222 COVID-19 vaccine.

The CDR3 region is CASSAGRKNIQYF. The CDR3 DNA is TGTGCCAGTAGCGCAGGGCGGAAAAACATTCAGTACTTC. The rearrangement uses TRBV19 and TRBJ2-4; TRBD1 might be the D (5 bases). This CDR3 has 13 residues. V lost 6 bases to trimming and J lost 4 bases, with 10 bases between them. Germline values: CDR1 LNHDA, CDR2 SQIVND (reference sequence).

The chain has TRBV30 and TRBJ2-2; TRBD2 aligns across 12 bases. Germline CDR1 reads GTSNPN; CDR2 reads SVGIG (reference sequence). The CDR3 is 15 residues long. V lost 3 bases, J lost 1 base, and 0 bases stayed unmatched. CDR3 region: CAWRGLAGNTGELFF. The CDR3 DNA sequence: TGTGCCTGGAGGGGACTAGCGGGGAACACCGGGGAGCTGTTTTTT. The complete variable domain, with remaining parts taken from reference TRBV30 and TRBJ2-2, reads SQTIHQWPATLVQPVGSPLSLECTVEGTSNPNLYWYRQAAGRGLQLLFYSVGIGQISSEVPQNLSASRPQDRQFILSSKKLLLSDSGFYLCAWRGLAGNTGELFFGEGSRLTVL.

This clone was recorded a few times. The chain recombines TRBV7-9 with TRBJ2-1; D possibly corresponds to TRBD1 (5 bases). Germline V lookup: CDR1 SEHNR, CDR2 FQNEAQ (reference sequence). This CDR3 comprises 13 residues. Trimming removed 4 bases at V and 12 bases at J, with 16 bases between. CDR3 coding DNA: TGTGCCAGCAGCTCAGGGTTTCTCCCTGGGCAGTTCTTC. Its translation: CASSSGFLPGQFF.